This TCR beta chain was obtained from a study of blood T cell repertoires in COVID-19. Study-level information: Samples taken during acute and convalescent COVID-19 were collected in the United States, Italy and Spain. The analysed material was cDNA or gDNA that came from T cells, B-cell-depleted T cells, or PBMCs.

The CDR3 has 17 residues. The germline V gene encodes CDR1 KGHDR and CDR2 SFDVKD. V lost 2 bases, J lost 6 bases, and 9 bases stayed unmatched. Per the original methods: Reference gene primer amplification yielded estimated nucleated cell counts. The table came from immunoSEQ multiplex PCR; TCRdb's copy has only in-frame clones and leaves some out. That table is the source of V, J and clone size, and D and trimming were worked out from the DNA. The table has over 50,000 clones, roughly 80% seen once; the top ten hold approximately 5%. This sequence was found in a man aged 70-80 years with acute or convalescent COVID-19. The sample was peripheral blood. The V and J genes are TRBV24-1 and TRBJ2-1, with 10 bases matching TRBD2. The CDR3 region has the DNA TGTGCCACCAGTGATTCCTCGAGCGGGGGGGCGTTCAATGAGCAGTTCTTC. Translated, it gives CATSDSSSGGAFNEQFF.